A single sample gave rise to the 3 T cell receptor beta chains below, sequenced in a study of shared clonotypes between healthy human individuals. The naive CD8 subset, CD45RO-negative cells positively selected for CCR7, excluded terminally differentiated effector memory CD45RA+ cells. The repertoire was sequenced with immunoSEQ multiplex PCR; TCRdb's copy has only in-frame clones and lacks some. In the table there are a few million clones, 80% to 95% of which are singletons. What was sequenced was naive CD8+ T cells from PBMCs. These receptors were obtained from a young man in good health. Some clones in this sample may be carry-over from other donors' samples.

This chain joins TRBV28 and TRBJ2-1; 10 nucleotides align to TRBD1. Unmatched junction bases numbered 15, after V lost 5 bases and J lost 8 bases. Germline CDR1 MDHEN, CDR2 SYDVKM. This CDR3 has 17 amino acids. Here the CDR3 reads CASSMTGGLGWYDEQFF. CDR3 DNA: TGTGCCAGCAGTATGACAGGGGGCTTAGGCTGGTACGATGAGCAGTTCTTC. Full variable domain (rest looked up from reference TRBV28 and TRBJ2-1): DVKVTQSSRYLVKRTGEKVFLECVQDMDHENMFWYRQDPGLGLRLIYFSYDVKMKEKGDIPEGYSVSREKKERFSLILESASTNQTSMYLCASSMTGGLGWYDEQFFGPGTRLTVL.

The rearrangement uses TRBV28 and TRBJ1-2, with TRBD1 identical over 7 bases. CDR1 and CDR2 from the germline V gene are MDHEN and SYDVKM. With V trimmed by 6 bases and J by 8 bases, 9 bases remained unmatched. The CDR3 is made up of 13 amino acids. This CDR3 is CASSTGTASGYTF. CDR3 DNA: TGTGCCAGCAGCACTGGGACAGCCTCAGGCTACACCTTC.

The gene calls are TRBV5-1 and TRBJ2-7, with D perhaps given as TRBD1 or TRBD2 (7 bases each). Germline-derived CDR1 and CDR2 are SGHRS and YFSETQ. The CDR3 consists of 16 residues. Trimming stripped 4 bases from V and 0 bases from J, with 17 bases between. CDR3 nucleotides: TGCGCCAGCAGCCCAGGGGGGGCCCCTCGCTCCTACGAGCAGTACTTC. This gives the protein CASSPGGAPRSYEQYF.